The clone carrying this TCR beta chain has just one count. This sample is part of a study of OX40 agonist ivuxolimab in advanced cancers. Using immunoSEQ multiplex PCR, the repertoire was profiled, and TCRdb retains in-frame clones only, with some absent. The data contain about 48,000 clones, 81% of them singletons. The trim removed 4 bases at V and 4 bases at J, leaving 11 bases unmatched. The length of the CDR3 is 18 residues. Germline lookup yields CDR1 SGHTA and CDR2 FQGNSA. Sequencing used CD4+ or CD8+ T cells sorted from blood, obtained in a trial of the OX40 agonist ivuxolimab. The chain couples TRBV7-2 to TRBJ2-2; 11 nucleotides align to TRBD1. The sequence was obtained from an adult with an advanced solid tumor such as melanoma, head and neck, liver or kidney cancer. The CDR3, as DNA: TGTGCCAGCAGCTCTCCCGGACGGACAGGGGGCATCACCGGGGAGCTGTTTTTT. Translating gives CASSSPGRTGGITGELFF.